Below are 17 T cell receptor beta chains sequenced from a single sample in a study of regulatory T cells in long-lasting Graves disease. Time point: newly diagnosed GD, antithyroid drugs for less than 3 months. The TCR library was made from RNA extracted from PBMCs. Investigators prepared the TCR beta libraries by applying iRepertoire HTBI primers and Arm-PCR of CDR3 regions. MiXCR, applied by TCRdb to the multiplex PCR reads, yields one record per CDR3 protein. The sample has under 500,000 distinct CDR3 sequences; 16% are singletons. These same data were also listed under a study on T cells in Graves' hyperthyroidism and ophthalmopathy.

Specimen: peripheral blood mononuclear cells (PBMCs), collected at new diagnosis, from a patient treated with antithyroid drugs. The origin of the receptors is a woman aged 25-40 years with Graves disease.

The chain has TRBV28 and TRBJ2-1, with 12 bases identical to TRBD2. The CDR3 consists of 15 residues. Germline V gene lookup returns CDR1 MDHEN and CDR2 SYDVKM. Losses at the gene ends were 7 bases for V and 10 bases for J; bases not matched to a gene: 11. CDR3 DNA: TGTGCCAGCACCCTCCTAGCGGGAGGGCTAGGGGAGCAGTTCTTC. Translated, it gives CASTLLAGGLGEQFF.

The CDR3 reads CASSPRVLATQYF. Here the CDR3 DNA reads TGTGCCAGCAGCCCCAGGGTACTTGCGACCCAGTACTTC. The V gene is TRBV7-2, the J gene TRBJ2-5, with D tentatively TRBD1 (5 bases). Germline V CDR1 and CDR2: SGHTA, FQGNSA. The CDR3 is 13 residues long. V was clipped by 5 bases and J by 7 bases, with 14 bases between them.

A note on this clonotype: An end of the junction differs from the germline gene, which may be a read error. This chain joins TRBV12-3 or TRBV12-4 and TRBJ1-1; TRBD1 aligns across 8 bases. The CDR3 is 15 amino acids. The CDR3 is CASSRQGYYNTESFF. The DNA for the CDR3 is TGTGCCAGCAGCCGACAGGGGTACTACAACACTGAATCTTTCTTT.

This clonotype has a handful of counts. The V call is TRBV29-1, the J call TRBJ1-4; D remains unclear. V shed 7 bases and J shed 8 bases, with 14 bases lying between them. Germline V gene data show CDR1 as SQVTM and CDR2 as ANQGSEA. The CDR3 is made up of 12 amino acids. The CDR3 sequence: CSAVEGEEKLFF. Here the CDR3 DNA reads TGCAGCGCGGTCGAGGGTGAGGAAAAACTGTTTTTT.

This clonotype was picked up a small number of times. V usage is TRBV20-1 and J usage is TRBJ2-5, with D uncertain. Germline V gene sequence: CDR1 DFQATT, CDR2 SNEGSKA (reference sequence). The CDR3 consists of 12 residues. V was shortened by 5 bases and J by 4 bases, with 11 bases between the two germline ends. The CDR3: CSAGLAAETQYF. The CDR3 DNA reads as TGCAGTGCTGGTCTGGCGGCAGAGACCCAGTACTTC.

CDR3 sequence: CASRAGLAGVNEQFF. CDR3 in DNA: TGTGCCAGCAGAGCGGGACTAGCGGGAGTTAATGAGCAGTTCTTC. V and J are TRBV6-1 and TRBJ2-1, with TRBD2 matching over 14 bases. The CDR3 is 15 amino acids. The J segment lost 7 bases and the V segment lost 6 bases, leaving 5 bases of the junction unmatched. Germline V CDR1 and CDR2: MNHNS, SASEGT.

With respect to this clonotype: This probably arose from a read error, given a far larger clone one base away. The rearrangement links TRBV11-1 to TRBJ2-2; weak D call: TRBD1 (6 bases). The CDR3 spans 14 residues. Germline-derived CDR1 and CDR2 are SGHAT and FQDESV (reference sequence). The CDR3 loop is CASSVVGDTEELFF. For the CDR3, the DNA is TGTGCCAGCAGCGTAGTGGGGGACACCGAGGAGCTGTTTTTT.

CDR3 in DNA: TGCGCCAGCAGCTTCCTACCGTCGGGTATGCAAGAGACCCAGTACTTC. It is translated as CASSFLPSGMQETQYF. The chain joins TRBV5-1 to TRBJ2-5; D call uncertain. The V gene lost 2 bases and the J gene lost 2 bases, with 16 bases spanning the gap. Germline lookup yields CDR1 SGHRS and CDR2 YFSETQ. There are 16 residues in the CDR3.

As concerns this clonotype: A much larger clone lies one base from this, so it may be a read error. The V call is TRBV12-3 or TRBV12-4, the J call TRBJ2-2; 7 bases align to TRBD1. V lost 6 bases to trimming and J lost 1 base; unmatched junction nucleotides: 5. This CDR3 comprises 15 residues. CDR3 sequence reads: CASSFRDRNTGELFF. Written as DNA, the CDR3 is TGTGCCAGCAGCTTCCGGGACAGGAACACCGGGGAGCTGTTTTTT.

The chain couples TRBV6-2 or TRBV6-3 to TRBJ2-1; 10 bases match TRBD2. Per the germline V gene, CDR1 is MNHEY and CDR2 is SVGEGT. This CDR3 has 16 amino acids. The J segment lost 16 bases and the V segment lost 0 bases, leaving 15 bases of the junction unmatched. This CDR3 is CASSYSMASGSGEKFF. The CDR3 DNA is TGTGCCAGCAGTTACTCTATGGCTAGCGGGAGTGGAGAGAAATTCTTC.

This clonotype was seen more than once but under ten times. The CDR3 DNA reads as TGTGCCTGGAGAGTAGCAGGACAAGAGACCCAGTACTTC. Its translation is CAWRVAGQETQYF. The chain recombines TRBV30 with TRBJ2-5; D remains ambiguous. The CDR3 contains 13 residues. Deletions cut 3 bases from V and 2 bases from J, with 10 bases between. CDR1 and CDR2 from the germline V gene are GTSNPN and SVGIG (reference sequence).

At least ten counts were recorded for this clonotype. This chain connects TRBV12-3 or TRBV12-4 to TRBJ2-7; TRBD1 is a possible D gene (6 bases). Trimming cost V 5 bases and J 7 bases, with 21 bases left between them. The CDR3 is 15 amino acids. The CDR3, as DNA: TGTGCCAGCAGTCCTGCGACAGGAATTACGTCGGAGCAGTACTTC. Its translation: CASSPATGITSEQYF.

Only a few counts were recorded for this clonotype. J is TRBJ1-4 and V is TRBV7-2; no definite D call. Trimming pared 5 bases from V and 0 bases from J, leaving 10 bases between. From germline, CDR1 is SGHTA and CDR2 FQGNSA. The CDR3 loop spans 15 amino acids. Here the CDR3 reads CASSQGRPTNEKLFF. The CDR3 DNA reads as TGTGCCAGCAGCCAAGGACGGCCAACTAATGAAAAACTGTTTTTT. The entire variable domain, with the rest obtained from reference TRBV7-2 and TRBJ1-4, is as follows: GAGVSQSPSNKVTEKGKDVELRCDPISGHTALYWYRQSLGQGLEFLIYFQGNSAPDKSGLPSDRFSAERTGGSVSTLTIQRTQQEDSAVYLCASSQGRPTNEKLFFGSGTQLSVL.

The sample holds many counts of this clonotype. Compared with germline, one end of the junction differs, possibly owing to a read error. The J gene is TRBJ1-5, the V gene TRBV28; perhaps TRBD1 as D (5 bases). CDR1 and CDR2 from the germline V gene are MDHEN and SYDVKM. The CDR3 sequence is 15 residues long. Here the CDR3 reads CASTLGDSRNQPQHF. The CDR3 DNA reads TGTGCCAGCACTTTAGGTGACAGCCGCAATCAGCCCCAGCATTTT.

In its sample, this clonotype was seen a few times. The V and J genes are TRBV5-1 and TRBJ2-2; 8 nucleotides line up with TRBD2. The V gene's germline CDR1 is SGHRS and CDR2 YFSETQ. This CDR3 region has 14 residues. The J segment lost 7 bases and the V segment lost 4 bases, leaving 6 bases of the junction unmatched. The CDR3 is CASSIGLAGGELFF. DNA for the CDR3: TGCGCCAGCAGCATTGGACTAGCTGGCGGGGAGCTGTTTTTT.

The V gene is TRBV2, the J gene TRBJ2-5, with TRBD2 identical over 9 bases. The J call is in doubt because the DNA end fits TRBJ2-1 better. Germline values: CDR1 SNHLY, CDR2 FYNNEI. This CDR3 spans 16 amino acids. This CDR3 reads CASSVRGREGYNEQFF. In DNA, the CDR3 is TGTGCCAGCAGTGTAAGGGGGCGGGAGGGTTACAATGAGCAGTTCTTC.

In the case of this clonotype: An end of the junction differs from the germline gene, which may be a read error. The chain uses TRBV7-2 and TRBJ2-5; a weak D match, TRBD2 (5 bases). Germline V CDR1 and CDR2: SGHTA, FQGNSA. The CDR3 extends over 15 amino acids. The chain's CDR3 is CASSPSPIRENERFF. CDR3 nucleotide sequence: TGTGCCAGCAGCCCCTCCCCTATCCGGGAAAATGAGCGGTTCTTC.